This T cell receptor beta chain comes out of a study of blood T cell repertoires in COVID-19 (TCRdb year 2020). About the study as a whole: Samples from collaborators originated in the United States, Italy and Spain and spanned both the acute and convalescent phases of COVID-19. The material from the prospective study consisted of cDNA or gDNA derived from T cells, B-cell-depleted T cells, or PBMCs. Subjects who had been exposed to COVID-19, were actively infected with it, or had recovered from it provided the deeply sampled blood TCRbeta repertoires that made up the dataset. The repertoires were made available in a free public database intended to serve as a resource for research on the immune response to SARS-CoV-2. The samples were drawn from the first 160 participants of the ongoing ImmuneRACE study and from about 1,200 subjects provided by 6 global collaborators. A de-identified subject ID, COVID-19 status, age in years and sex were almost always included in the sample metadata. Where HLA class I and class II types were available, the types were taken from metadata supplied by the sample provider, not from assay-based typing.

TCRbeta CDR3 regions were amplified from genomic DNA using the immunoSEQ Assay, a bias-controlled multiplex PCR. The paper's processing steps were these. The number of nucleated cells in each sample was estimated from the amplification of reference gene primers within the assay. To quantify the absolute abundance of each unique TCRbeta CDR3 rearrangement, sequence reads were collapsed and filtered. Productive Simpson clonality was computed per sample as the square root of Simpson's diversity index over productive rearrangements. Drawn from immuneACCESS, this table holds only the in-frame rearrangements with V and J called that TCRdb kept. Clones are partly lost; checked studies trace under half to an unresolved V gene and leave the rest unexplained. V, J and clone size were drawn from that table, and D and trimming were deduced from the DNA. The sample table contains tens of thousands of clones; only one count was recorded for roughly 82% of them. Of the sample, more than 2.5% is held by the ten largest clones.

The CDR3 contains 14 residues, cysteine and phenylalanine counted. Only the CDR3 DNA is retained, 42 bases long and in frame from the first base. CDR1 and CDR2, looked up from the germline V gene, are SNHLY and FYNNEI. Trimmed from V: 6 bases; trimmed from J: 1 base; junction bases lacking a gene match: 2. General study outcomes and caveats: Clinical and demographic metadata were provided uncurated, with the amount varying by source and participant.

Collaborating institutions collected whole blood in K2EDTA tubes following their own protocols. Collaborator samples were shipped for TCRbeta analysis as frozen whole blood, isolated PBMCs, or DNA extracted from either sample type. Only one count was recorded for this clone. What antigen it recognizes has not been identified. Nothing much larger sits one base from this clone, and base qualities are not available. The material sequenced was peripheral blood. This TCR came from a woman between 55 and 75 years old with acute or convalescent COVID-19. This sequence uses TRBV2 and TRBJ2-1; 8 central nucleotides agree with TRBD1. The bases read TGTGCCAGCAGGGGGGACAGGTCCTACAATGAGCAGTTCTTC. This yields the protein CASRGDRSYNEQFF.